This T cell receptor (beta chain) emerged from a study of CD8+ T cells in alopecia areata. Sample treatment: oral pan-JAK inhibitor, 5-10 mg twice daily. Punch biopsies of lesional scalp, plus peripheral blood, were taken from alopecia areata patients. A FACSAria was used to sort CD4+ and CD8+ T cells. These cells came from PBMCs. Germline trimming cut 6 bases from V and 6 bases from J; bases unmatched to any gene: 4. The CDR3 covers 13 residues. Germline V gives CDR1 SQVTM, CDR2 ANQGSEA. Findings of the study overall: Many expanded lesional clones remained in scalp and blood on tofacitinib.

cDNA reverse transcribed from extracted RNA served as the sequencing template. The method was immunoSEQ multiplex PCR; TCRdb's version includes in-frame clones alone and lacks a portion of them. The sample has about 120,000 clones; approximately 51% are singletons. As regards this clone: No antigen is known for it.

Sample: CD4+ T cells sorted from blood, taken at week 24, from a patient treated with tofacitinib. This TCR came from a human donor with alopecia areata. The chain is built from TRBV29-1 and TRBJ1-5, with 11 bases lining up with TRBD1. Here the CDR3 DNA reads TGCAGCGTGGCGGGACAGGGGGGTCAGCCCCAGCATTTT. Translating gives CSVAGQGGQPQHF.